The clone carrying this T cell receptor beta chain was recorded a few times. The germline V and J ends were trimmed by 6 bases and 6 bases, with 15 bases remaining between them. The CDR3 consists of 14 residues. Looked up from germline, CDR1 is SNHLY and CDR2 is FYNNEI. Genomic DNA, the template, was used for profiling of the TCR beta VDJ and CDR3. TCRdb analysed the reads with MiXCR anew, one entry per CDR3 protein. Of about 160,000 distinct CDR3 sequences detected, roughly 45% appear once; the ten largest clones hold 1.1%. This sample was taken from a study of CD8+CD57+ T cells in acquired aplastic anemia.

The rearrangement links TRBV2 to TRBJ2-1; D is unclear. The sequence was obtained from a human donor in good health. Material: sorted CD4+, CD8+, or CD8+CD57+ T cells (not recorded which) from PBMCs. CDR3 residues: CASRPRAATNEQFF. As DNA, the CDR3 is TGTGCCAGCAGACCCCGGGCAGCCACCAATGAGCAGTTCTTC.